This passage covers 13 T cell receptor beta chains from one sample sequenced in a study of blood T cell repertoires in COVID-19. Only in-frame clones appear in the TCRdb table, and some are missing; sequencing was by immunoSEQ multiplex PCR. The sample includes 200,000 to 250,000 clones, less than 90% of them seen just once. The sample taken for sequencing was PBMCs or T cells enriched from blood (not recorded which). The origin of the receptors is a woman aged 40 to 49 who had recovered from COVID-19.

The rearrangement links TRBV7-9 to TRBJ1-2; D not resolved. This CDR3 has 12 residues. Germline lookup yields CDR1 SEHNR and CDR2 FQNEAQ (reference sequence). The V and J ends lost 1 base and 5 bases respectively, with 5 bases between them. CDR3 residues: CASSLDIYGYTF. CDR3 nucleotide sequence: TGTGCCAGCAGCTTAGATATTTATGGCTACACCTTC.

The chain joins TRBV9 to TRBJ1-2, with 10 bases identical to TRBD1. Germline trimming cut 3 bases from V and 4 bases from J; bases unmatched to any gene: 6. CDR1 SGDLS and CDR2 YYNGEE come from the germline V gene. The CDR3 consists of 15 residues. In nucleotides, the CDR3 is TGTGCCAGCAGCGCTTGGACAGGGGGTTTCTATGGCTACACCTTC. Protein: CASSAWTGGFYGYTF.

V usage is TRBV4-3 and J usage is TRBJ1-1; D call uncertain. The CDR3 extends over 12 amino acids. With 0 bases removed from V and 8 bases from J, the gap between germline ends came to 7 bases. The V gene's germline CDR1 is LGHNA and CDR2 YSLEER. The CDR3 nucleotides read TGCGCCAGCAGCCAAGATCGGTCGGAAGCTTTCTTT. This codes for CASSQDRSEAFF.

The chain has TRBV12-3 or TRBV12-4 and TRBJ1-1; no firm D call. This CDR3 is 13 amino acids long. V was pared by 3 bases and J by 11 bases, with 16 bases between. CDR3 nucleotide sequence: TGTGCCAGCAGTTTTAGGAGGGTCGGAAGGGCTTTCTTT. It encodes CASSFRRVGRAFF.

The chain uses TRBV9 and TRBJ2-2; D is ambiguous. The CDR3 extends over 14 amino acids. Trimming stripped 4 bases from V and 3 bases from J, with 10 bases between. Germline V gene data show CDR1 as SGDLS and CDR2 as YYNGEE. The CDR3 protein is CASSPEPHTGELFF. The DNA for the CDR3 is TGTGCCAGCAGCCCCGAGCCCCACACCGGGGAGCTGTTTTTT.

This clone was counted between two and nine times. Other DNA sequences in this sample translate to the same CDR3. V and J are TRBV7-2 and TRBJ2-7; 10 bases map to TRBD2. This CDR3 has 15 amino acids. Germline CDR1 reads SGHTA; CDR2 reads FQGNSA. J lost 2 bases, V lost 1 base, and 2 bases had no gene match. CDR3 region: CASSLGLAGAYEQYF. CDR3 nucleotide sequence: TGTGCCAGCAGCTTAGGCCTAGCGGGAGCCTACGAGCAGTACTTC.

The chain recombines TRBV29-1 with TRBJ2-3, with 12 bases identical to TRBD1. Germline CDR1 SQVTM, CDR2 ANQGSEA. This CDR3 contains 17 residues. V lost 5 bases and J lost 4; bases outside the gene matches: 13. CDR3 coding DNA: TGCAGCGTTACAGGGACAGGGGGCGGAGGGATTGCAGATACGCAGTATTTT. Its protein is CSVTGTGGGGIADTQYF.

The CDR3 DNA reads TGTGCCAGCAGCTTAGGTTCTAGCACAGATACGCAGTATTTT. The encoded protein is CASSLGSSTDTQYF. The gene calls are TRBV11-3 and TRBJ2-3; D not certain. V was pared by 1 base and J by 0 bases, with 5 bases between. Germline-derived CDR1 and CDR2 are SGHNT and YENEEA. This CDR3 contains 14 residues.

This clone was detected once. The V gene is TRBV4-1, the J gene TRBJ2-1; perhaps TRBD1 as D (5 bases). Germline values: CDR1 MGHRA, CDR2 YSYEKL. The CDR3 sequence is 17 residues long. Trimming left V 1 base short and J 3 bases short, with 16 bases between. The CDR3 sequence is CASSQVFMWTNYNEQFF. The CDR3 bases are TGCGCCAGCAGCCAAGTTTTTATGTGGACAAACTACAATGAGCAGTTCTTC.

This clone turned up a few times. The chain recombines TRBV29-1 with TRBJ2-7, with D possibly TRBD1 on 6 matching bases. The germline CDR1 and CDR2 sequences are SQVTM and ANQGSEA. The CDR3 is 14 residues long. V dropped 4 bases and J dropped 4 bases, with 17 bases sitting between them. The CDR3 nucleotides are TGCAGCGTTGCCCGGGACATAAGGTCATACGAGCAGTACTTC. The encoded protein is CSVARDIRSYEQYF.

The rearrangement joins TRBV4-1 to TRBJ2-4, with D possibly TRBD2 on 6 matching bases. From germline, CDR1 is MGHRA and CDR2 YSYEKL. The CDR3 sequence is 15 residues long. The germline V and J ends were trimmed by 3 bases and 0 bases, with 9 bases remaining between them. CDR3 protein: CASSHLGLAKNIQYF. CDR3 sequence (DNA): TGCGCCAGCAGCCACCTGGGACTAGCCAAAAACATTCAGTACTTC.

A single count supports this clone. This chain uses TRBV3-1 (or the pseudogene TRBV3-2) with TRBJ2-2, with 7 bases matching TRBD2. CDR1 LGHDT and CDR2 YNNKEL come from the germline V gene (reference sequence). CDR3 size: 16 residues. V dropped 2 bases and J dropped 0; count of bases not matched to a gene: 3. The CDR3, as DNA: TGTGCCAGCAGCCAACCGGGAGGCTCGAACACCGGGGAGCTGTTTTTT. Its protein is CASSQPGGSNTGELFF.

This CDR3 reads CASSLGVGGHSGNTIYF. Here the CDR3 DNA reads TGCGCCAGCAGCTTGGGGGTAGGGGGCCACTCTGGAAACACCATATATTTT. The chain couples TRBV5-1 to TRBJ1-3, with TRBD1 matching over 7 bases. Per germline, CDR1 SGHRS and CDR2 YFSETQ. V lost 0 bases, J lost 0 bases, and 6 bases stayed unmatched. This CDR3 has 17 residues.